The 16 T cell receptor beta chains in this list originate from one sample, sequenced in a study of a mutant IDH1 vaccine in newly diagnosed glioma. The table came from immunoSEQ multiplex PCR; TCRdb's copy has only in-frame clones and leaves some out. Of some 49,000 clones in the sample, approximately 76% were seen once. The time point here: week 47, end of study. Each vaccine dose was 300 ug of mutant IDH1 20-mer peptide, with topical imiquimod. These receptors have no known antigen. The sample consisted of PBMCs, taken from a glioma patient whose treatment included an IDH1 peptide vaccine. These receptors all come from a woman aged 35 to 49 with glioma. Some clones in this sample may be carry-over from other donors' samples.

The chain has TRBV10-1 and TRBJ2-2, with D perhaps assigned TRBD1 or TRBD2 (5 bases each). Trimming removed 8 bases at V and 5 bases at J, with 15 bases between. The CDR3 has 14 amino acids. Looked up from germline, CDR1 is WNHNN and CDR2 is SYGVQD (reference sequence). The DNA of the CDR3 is TGCGCCAGCGGGGACCACCTCAGAACCGGGGAGCTGTTTTTT. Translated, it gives CASGDHLRTGELFF.

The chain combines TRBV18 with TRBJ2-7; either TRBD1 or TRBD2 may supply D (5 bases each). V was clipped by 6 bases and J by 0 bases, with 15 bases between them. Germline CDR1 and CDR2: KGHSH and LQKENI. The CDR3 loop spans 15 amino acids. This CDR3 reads CASSSGTHSSYEQYF. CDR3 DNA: TGTGCCAGCTCTTCCGGGACGCATAGCTCCTACGAGCAGTACTTC.

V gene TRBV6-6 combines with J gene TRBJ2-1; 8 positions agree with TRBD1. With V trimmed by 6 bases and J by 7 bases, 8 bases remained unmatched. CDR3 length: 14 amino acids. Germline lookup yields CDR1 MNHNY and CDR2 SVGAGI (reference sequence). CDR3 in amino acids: CASSLDRGINEQFF. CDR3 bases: TGTGCCAGCAGCCTAGACAGGGGAATAAATGAGCAGTTCTTC.

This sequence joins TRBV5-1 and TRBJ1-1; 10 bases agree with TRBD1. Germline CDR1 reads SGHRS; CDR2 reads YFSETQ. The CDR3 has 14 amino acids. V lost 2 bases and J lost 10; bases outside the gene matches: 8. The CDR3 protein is CASSFRDRGLGAFF. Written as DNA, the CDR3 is TGCGCCAGCAGCTTTAGGGACAGGGGTTTGGGAGCTTTCTTT.

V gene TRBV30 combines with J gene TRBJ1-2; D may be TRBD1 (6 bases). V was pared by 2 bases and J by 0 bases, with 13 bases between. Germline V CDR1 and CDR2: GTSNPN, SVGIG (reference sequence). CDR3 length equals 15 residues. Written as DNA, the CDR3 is TGTGCCTGGAGTCCATTAGGGGGGGCTAACTATGGCTACACCTTC. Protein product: CAWSPLGGANYGYTF. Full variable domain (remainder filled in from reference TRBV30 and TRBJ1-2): SQTIHQWPATLVQPVGSPLSLECTVEGTSNPNLYWYRQAAGRGLQLLFYSVGIGQISSEVPQNLSASRPQDRQFILSSKKLLLSDSGFYLCAWSPLGGANYGYTFGSGTRLTVV.

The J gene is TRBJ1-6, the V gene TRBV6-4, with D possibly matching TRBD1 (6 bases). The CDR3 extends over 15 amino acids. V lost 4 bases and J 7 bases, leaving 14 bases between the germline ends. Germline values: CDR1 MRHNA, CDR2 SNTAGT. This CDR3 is CASSATNTGNSPLHF. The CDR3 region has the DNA TGTGCCAGCAGTGCCACAAACACAGGGAATTCACCCCTCCACTTT.

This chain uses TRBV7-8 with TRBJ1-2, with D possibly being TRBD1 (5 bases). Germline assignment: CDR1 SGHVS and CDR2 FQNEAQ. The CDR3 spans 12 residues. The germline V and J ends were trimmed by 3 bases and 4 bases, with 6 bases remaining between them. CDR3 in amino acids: CASSFQGYGYTF. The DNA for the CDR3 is TGTGCCAGCAGCTTCCAGGGCTATGGCTACACCTTC.

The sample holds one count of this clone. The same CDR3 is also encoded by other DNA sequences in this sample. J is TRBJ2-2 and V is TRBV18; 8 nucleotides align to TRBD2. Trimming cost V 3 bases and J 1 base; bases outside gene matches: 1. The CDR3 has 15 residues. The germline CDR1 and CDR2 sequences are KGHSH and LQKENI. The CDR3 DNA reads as TGTGCCAGCTCACCTCTAGCGGGGAACACCGGGGAGCTGTTTTTT. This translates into CASSPLAGNTGELFF.

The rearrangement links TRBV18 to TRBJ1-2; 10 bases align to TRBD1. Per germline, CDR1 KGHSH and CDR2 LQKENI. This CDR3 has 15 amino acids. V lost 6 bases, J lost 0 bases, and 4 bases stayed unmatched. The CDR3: CASSRTGGSNYGYTF. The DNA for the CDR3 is TGTGCCAGCTCTCGGACAGGGGGGTCTAACTATGGCTACACCTTC.

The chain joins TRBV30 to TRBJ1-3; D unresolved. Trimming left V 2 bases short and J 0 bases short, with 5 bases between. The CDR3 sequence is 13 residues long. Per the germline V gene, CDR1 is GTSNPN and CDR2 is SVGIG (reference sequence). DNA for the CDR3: TGTGCCTGGAGTTCGTACTCTGGAAACACCATATATTTT. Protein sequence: CAWSSYSGNTIYF. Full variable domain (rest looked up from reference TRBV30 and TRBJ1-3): SQTIHQWPATLVQPVGSPLSLECTVEGTSNPNLYWYRQAAGRGLQLLFYSVGIGQISSEVPQNLSASRPQDRQFILSSKKLLLSDSGFYLCAWSSYSGNTIYFGEGSWLTVV.

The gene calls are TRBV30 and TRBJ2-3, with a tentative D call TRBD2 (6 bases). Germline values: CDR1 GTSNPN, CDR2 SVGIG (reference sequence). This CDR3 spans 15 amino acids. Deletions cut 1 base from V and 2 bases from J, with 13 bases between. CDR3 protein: CAWSGGTPHTDTQYF. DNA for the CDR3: TGTGCCTGGAGTGGAGGGACTCCCCACACAGATACGCAGTATTTT.

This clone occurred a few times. The CDR3 protein is CASSPQTGGNTEAFF. In nucleotides, the CDR3 is TGTGCCAGCAGCCCCCAAACAGGGGGGAACACTGAAGCTTTCTTT. The chain couples TRBV9 to TRBJ1-1, with TRBD1 matching 8 bases. The CDR3 is made up of 15 amino acids. CDR1 and CDR2 from the germline V gene are SGDLS and YYNGEE. With 4 bases clipped from V and 1 base from J, the junction kept 6 bases outside the gene matches.

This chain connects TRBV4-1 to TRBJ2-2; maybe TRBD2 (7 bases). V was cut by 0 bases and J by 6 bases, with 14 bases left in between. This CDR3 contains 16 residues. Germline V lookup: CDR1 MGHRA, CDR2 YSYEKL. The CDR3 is CASSQEGAGAAGELFF. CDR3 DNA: TGCGCCAGCAGCCAAGAAGGTGCGGGGGCAGCCGGGGAGCTGTTTTTT.

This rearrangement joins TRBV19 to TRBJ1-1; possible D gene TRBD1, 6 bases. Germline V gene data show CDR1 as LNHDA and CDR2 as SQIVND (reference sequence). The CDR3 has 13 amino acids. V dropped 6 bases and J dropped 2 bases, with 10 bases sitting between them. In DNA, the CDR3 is TGTGCCAGTAGGACAGGTATAAACACTGAAGCTTTCTTT. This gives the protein CASRTGINTEAFF.

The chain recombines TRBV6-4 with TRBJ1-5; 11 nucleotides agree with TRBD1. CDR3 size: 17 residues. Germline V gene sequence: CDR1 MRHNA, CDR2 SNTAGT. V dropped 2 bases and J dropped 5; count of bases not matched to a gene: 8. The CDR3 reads CASSDPGTGGSDQPQHF. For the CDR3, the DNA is TGTGCCAGCAGTGACCCCGGGACAGGGGGATCAGATCAGCCCCAGCATTTT.

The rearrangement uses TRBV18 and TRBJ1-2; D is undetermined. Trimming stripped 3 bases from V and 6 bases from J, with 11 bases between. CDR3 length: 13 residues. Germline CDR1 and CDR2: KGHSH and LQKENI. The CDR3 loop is CASSPSPWDGYTF. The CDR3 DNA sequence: TGTGCCAGCTCACCGAGTCCCTGGGATGGCTACACCTTC.